This T cell receptor beta chain comes out of a study of T-cell reconstitution after alpha-beta-depleted transplantation in children. Regarding the study as a whole: The main origin of T-cell counts and diversity one year after transplant was newly produced T cells. Several hundred expanded graft clones reportedly were the source of alpha-beta T cells about two months after transplant.

The authors prepared the TCRbeta library with unique molecular identifiers. TCRdb used MiXCR to reprocess the PCR reads, holding one entry per CDR3 protein. The sample carries under 450,000 distinct CDR3 sequences, 15% to 20% recorded once. J was trimmed by 1 base and V by 4 bases; bases with no gene match: 5. CDR3 length equals 16 residues. Germline V gene sequence: CDR1 KGHDR, CDR2 SFDVKD. About this clonotype: Its antigen is unidentified.

The TCR was taken from a boy under three years old who had a stem cell transplant for Wiskott-Aldrich syndrome, so the T cells may come from the graft donor. Here the sequenced sample was PBMCs, mostly from graft donor cells, taken 360 days after TCRalphabeta/CD19-depleted stem cell transplant. This chain links TRBV24-1 with TRBJ2-1; 8 bases align to TRBD1. The CDR3 spells CATSDRGQRSYNEQFF. The DNA for the CDR3 is TGTGCCACCAGTGACAGGGGGCAAAGGTCCTACAATGAGCAGTTCTTC.